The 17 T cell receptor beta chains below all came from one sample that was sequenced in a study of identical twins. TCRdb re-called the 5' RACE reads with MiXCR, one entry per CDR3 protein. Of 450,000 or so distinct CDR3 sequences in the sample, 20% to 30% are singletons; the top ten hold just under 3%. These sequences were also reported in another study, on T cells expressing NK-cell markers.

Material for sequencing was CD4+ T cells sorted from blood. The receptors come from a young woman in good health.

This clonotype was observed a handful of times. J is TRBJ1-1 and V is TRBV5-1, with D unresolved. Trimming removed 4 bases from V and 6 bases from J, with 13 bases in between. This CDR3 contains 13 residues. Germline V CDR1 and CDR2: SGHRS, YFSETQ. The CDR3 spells CASSREPGAEAFF. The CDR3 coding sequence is TGCGCCAGCAGCCGGGAACCCGGCGCTGAAGCTTTCTTT. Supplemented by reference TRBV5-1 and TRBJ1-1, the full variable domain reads KAGVTQTPRYLIKTRGQQVTLSCSPISGHRSVSWYQQTPGQGLQFLFEYFSETQRNKGNFPGRFSGRQFSNSRSEMNVSTLELGDSALYLCASSREPGAEAFFGQGTRLTVV.

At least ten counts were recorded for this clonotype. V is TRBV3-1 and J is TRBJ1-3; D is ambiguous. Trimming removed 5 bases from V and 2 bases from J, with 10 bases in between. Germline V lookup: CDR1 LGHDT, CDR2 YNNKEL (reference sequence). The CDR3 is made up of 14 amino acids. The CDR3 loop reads CASSTERAGNTIYF. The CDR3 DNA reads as TGTGCCAGCAGCACAGAGCGGGCTGGAAACACCATATATTTT.

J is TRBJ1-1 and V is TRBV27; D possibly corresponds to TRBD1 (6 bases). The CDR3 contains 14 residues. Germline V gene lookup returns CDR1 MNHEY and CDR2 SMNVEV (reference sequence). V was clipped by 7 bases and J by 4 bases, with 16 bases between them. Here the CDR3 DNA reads TGTGCCAGCACTCAAGGGGGTGGGGTCACTGAAGCTTTCTTT. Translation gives CASTQGGGVTEAFF.

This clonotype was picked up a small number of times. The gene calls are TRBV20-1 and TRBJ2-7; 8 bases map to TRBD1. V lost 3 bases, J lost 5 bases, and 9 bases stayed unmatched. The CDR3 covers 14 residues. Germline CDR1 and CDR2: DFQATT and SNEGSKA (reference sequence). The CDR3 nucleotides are TGCAGTGCTAGCCAGGGCCAGGGGGCGAACGAGCAGTACTTC. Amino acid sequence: CSASQGQGANEQYF.

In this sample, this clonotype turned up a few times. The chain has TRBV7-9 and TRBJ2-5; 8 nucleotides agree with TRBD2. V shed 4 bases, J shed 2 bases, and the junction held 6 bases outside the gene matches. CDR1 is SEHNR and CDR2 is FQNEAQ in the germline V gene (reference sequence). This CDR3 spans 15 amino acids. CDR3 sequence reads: CASSSLLAAQETQYF. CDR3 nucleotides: TGTGCCAGCAGCTCCTTACTAGCGGCACAAGAGACCCAGTACTTC.

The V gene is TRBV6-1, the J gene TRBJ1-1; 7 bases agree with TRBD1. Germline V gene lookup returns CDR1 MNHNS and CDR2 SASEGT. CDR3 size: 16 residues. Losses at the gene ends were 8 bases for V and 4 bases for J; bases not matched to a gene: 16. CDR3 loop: CASRRTGGTSGTEAFF. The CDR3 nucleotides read TGTGCCAGCCGCCGGACAGGAGGAACTTCGGGCACTGAAGCTTTCTTT.

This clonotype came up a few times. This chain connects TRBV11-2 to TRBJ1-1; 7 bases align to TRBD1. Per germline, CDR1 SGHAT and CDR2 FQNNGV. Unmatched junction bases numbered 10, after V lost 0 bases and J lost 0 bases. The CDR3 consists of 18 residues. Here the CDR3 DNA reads TGTGCCAGCAGCTTAGATCCAGGGGGACCTAAGATGAACACTGAAGCTTTCTTT. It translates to CASSLDPGGPKMNTEAFF. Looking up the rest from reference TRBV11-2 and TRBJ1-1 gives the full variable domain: EAGVAQSPRYKIIEKRQSVAFWCNPISGHATLYWYQQILGQGPKLLIQFQNNGVVDDSQLPKDRFSAERLKGVDSTLKIQPAKLEDSAVYLCASSLDPGGPKMNTEAFFGQGTRLTVV.

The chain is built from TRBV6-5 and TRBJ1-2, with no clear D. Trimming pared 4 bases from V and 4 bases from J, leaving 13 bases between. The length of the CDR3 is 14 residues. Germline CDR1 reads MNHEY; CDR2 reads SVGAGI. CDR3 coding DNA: TGTGCCAGCAGTTCATCGGACGGACGCTATGGCTACACCTTC. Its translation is CASSSSDGRYGYTF.

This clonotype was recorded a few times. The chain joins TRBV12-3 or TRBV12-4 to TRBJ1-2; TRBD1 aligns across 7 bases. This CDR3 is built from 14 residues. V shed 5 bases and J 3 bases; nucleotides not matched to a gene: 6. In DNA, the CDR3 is TGTGCCAGCAGTCCGACAGGGCGAGACTATGGCTACACCTTC. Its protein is CASSPTGRDYGYTF.

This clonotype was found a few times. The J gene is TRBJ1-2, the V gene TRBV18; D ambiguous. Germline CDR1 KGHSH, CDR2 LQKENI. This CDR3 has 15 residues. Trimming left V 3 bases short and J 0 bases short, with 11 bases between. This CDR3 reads CASSPMTVANYGYTF. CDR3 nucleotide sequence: TGTGCCAGCTCACCCATGACGGTAGCTAACTATGGCTACACCTTC.

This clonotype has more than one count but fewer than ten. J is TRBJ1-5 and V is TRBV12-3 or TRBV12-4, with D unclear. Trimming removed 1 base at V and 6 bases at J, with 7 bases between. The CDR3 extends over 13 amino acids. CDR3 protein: CASSLGTTQPQHF. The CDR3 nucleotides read TGTGCCAGCAGTTTAGGTACAACTCAGCCCCAGCATTTT.

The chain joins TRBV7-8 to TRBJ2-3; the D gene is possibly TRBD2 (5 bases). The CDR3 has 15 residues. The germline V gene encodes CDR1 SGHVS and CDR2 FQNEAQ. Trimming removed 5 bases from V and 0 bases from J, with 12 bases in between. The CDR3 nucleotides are TGTGCCAGCAGCGCGAGGGAGCTTAGCACAGATACGCAGTATTTT. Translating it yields CASSARELSTDTQYF. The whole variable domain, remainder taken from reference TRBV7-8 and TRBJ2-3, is GAGVSQSPRYKVAKRGQDVALRCDPISGHVSLFWYQQALGQGPEFLTYFQNEAQLDKSGLPSDRFFAERPEGSVSTLKIQRTQQEDSAVYLCASSARELSTDTQYFGPGTRLTVL.

The CDR3 bases are TGTGCCAGCAGTCTCCGGGACAGTAGTCTCCATGAGCAGTTCTTC. This gives the protein CASSLRDSSLHEQFF. The V gene is TRBV6-2 or TRBV6-3, the J gene TRBJ2-1; 7 bases match TRBD1. The CDR3 extends over 15 amino acids. The germline V gene encodes CDR1 MNHEY and CDR2 SVGEGT. Trimming removed 5 bases from V and 8 bases from J; junction bases left unmatched: 12.

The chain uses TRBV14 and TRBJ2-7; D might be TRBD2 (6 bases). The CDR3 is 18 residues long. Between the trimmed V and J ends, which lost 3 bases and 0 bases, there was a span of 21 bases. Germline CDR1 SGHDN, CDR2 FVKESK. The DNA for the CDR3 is TGTGCCAGCAGCCAGGGAGTCGGCGCGGGATTCAACTCCTACGAGCAGTACTTC. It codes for CASSQGVGAGFNSYEQYF.

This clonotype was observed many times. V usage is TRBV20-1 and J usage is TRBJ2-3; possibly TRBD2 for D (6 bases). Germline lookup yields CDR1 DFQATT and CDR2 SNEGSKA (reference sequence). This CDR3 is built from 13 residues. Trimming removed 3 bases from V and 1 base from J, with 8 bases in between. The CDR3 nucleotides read TGCAGTGCTAGCGGGAGTGGCACAGATACGCAGTATTTT. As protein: CSASGSGTDTQYF.

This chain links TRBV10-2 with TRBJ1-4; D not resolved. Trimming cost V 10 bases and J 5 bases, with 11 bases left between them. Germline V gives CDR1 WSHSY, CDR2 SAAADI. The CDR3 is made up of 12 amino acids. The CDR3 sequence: CATQRKNEKLFF. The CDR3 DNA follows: TGCGCCACCCAGAGGAAGAATGAAAAACTGTTTTTT.

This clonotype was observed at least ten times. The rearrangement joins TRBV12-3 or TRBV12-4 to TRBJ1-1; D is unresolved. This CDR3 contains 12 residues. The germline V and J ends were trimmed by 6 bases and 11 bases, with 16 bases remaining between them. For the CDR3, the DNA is TGTGCCAGCAGCCCTACCCGGACGGAGGCTTTCTTT. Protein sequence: CASSPTRTEAFF.